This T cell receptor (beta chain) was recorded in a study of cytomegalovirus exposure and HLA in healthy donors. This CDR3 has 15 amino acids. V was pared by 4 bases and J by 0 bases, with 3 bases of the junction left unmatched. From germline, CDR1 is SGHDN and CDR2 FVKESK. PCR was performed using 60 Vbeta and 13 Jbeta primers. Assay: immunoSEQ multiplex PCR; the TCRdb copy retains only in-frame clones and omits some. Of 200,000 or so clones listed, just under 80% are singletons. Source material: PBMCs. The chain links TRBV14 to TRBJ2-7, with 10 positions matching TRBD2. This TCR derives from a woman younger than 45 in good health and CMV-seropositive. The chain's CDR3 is CASSPLAGASYEQYF. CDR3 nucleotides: TGTGCCAGCAGCCCTCTAGCGGGGGCCTCCTACGAGCAGTACTTC.